The entry below describes one TCR beta chain. The sample comes from a study of cytomegalovirus exposure and HLA in healthy donors. PCR employed 60 Vbeta and 13 Jbeta primers. Data came from immunoSEQ multiplex PCR; TCRdb stores just in-frame clones and leaves some out. The repertoire includes over 100,000 clones, more than 75% of them detected once, and 1.4% to 1.5% sits in the top ten. The CDR3 loop spans 14 amino acids. Germline V gene data show CDR1 as SGHRS and CDR2 as YFSETQ. The germline V and J ends were trimmed by 4 bases and 6 bases, with 15 bases remaining between them. The chain employs TRBV5-1 and TRBJ2-3; maybe TRBD1 (6 bases). This receptor was taken from a female donor in good health and CMV-seronegative. The sequencing sample was made of PBMCs. The CDR3 region is CASSAQGGTDTQYF. CDR3 nucleotides: TGCGCCAGCAGCGCACAGGGCGGTACGGATACGCAGTATTTT.